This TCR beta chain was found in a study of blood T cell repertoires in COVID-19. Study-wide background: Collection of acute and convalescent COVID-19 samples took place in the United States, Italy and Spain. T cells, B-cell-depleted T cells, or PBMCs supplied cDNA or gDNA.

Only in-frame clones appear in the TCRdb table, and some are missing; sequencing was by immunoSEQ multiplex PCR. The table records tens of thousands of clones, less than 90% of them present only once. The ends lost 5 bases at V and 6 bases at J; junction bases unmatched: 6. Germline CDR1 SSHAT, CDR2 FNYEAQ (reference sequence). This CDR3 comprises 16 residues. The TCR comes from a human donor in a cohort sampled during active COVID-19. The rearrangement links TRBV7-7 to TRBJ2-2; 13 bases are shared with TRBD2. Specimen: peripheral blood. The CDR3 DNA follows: TGTGCCAGCAGCCCGAGGGGACTAGCGGGACCCGGGGAGCTGTTTTTT. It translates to CASSPRGLAGPGELFF.